The clone carrying this TCR beta chain has only a few counts. Its specificity is unknown. This CDR3 spans 16 amino acids. The V gene's germline CDR1 is MGHDK and CDR2 SYGVNS. V dropped 3 bases and J dropped 1 base, with 15 bases sitting between them. Every bit of the isolated RNA underwent reverse transcription, so sequencing read expressed TCRB transcripts. The assay was immunoSEQ multiplex PCR, and TCRdb's table has in-frame clones only and misses some. The sample lists a few hundred thousand clones, 16% occurring once. This entry is derived from a study of beta chain features in type 1 diabetes. The wider study: Regarding age, gender and cell yields, patients proved similar to healthy donors. Study-wide findings and caveats: There was a moderate but significant shortening of TCRB CDR3s in all four CD4+ subsets of Type 1 diabetes patients.

The source is a man aged 25 to 40 with type 1 diabetes. The sample comprised naive CD4+ T cells from blood. The chain links TRBV25-1 to TRBJ1-2; no reliable D call. The DNA for the CDR3 is TGTGCCAGCAGTGATGGAGTCCTGAGGAGTAACTATGGCTACACCTTC. Amino acids: CASSDGVLRSNYGYTF.